These 18 T cell receptor beta chains were all obtained from the same sample, sequenced in a study of T cells of healthy individuals. TCRdb re-derived calls from the 5' RACE reads in MiXCR, one entry per CDR3 protein. There are nearly 100,000 distinct CDR3 sequences in the sample; approximately 15% occur only once, and more than 5.5% lies in the top ten. These receptors all come from a human donor in good health.

This clonotype was recorded at least ten times. The genes are TRBV29-1 and TRBJ1-5; tentatively, D is TRBD1 (6 bases). CDR3 length equals 13 residues. V lost 4 bases, J lost 9 bases, and 16 bases lay in between. Germline lookup yields CDR1 SQVTM and CDR2 ANQGSEA. The CDR3 bases are TGCAGCGTTGGATCAGGGGAGGATGGGCCCCAGCATTTT. Protein product: CSVGSGEDGPQHF.

In this sample, this clonotype turned up a few times. V usage is TRBV9 and J usage is TRBJ1-3, with D maybe TRBD1 (5 bases). The CDR3 consists of 15 residues. V lost 0 bases and J lost 0, with 7 bases in between. CDR1 is SGDLS and CDR2 is YYNGEE in the germline V gene. CDR3 residues: CASSVVGASGNTIYF. In nucleotides, the CDR3 is TGTGCCAGCAGCGTAGTAGGGGCCTCTGGAAACACCATATATTTT.

This clonotype was detected a few times. This chain joins TRBV11-1 and TRBJ1-1; 8 bases line up with TRBD1. The CDR3 is 13 amino acids. The germline CDR1 and CDR2 sequences are SGHAT and FQDESV (reference sequence). V trimming: 5 bases; J trimming: 12 bases; junction bases outside the gene matches: 11. This chain's CDR3 is CASSPGQGRLPFF. The CDR3 region has the DNA TGTGCCAGCAGCCCAGGACAGGGTCGACTACCTTTCTTT.

The gene calls are TRBV6-4 and TRBJ1-5; TRBD1 agrees at 8 bases. The germline V gene has CDR1 MRHNA and CDR2 SNTAGT. CDR3 length equals 15 residues. With V trimmed by 2 bases and J by 8 bases, 8 bases remained unmatched. The CDR3 DNA reads TGTGCCAGCAGTGACGACAGGGGCCTTCAAGAGCCCCAGCATTTT. Amino acids: CASSDDRGLQEPQHF.

This clonotype was seen many times. This chain connects TRBV28 to TRBJ2-5; tentatively, D is TRBD1 (6 bases). The germline V gene has CDR1 MDHEN and CDR2 SYDVKM. The CDR3 runs 13 residues. The V gene lost 6 bases and the J gene lost 4 bases, with 12 bases spanning the gap. CDR3 residues: CASSLQGSETQYF. CDR3 coding DNA: TGTGCCAGCAGCCTACAGGGATCAGAGACCCAGTACTTC.

This clonotype was counted between two and nine times. This sequence joins TRBV4-3 and TRBJ1-1; 9 nucleotides align to TRBD1. Per germline, CDR1 LGHNA and CDR2 YSLEER. Trimming cost V 2 bases and J 12 bases; bases outside gene matches: 7. The CDR3 has 13 amino acids. The CDR3 spells CASSQPGQGTTFF. The CDR3 DNA is TGCGCCAGCAGCCAACCGGGACAGGGTACCACTTTCTTT.

This clonotype came up many times. V gene TRBV20-1 combines with J gene TRBJ2-7; maybe TRBD1 (6 bases). Trimming removed 0 bases from V and 5 bases from J, with 11 bases in between. From germline, CDR1 is DFQATT and CDR2 SNEGSKA (reference sequence). The CDR3 sequence is 13 residues long. The chain's CDR3 is CSARDGQNNEQYF. The CDR3 DNA is TGCAGTGCTAGAGATGGACAGAATAACGAGCAGTACTTC.

The chain employs TRBV2 and TRBJ2-6; D uncertain. Germline V gene data show CDR1 as SNHLY and CDR2 as FYNNEI. This CDR3 contains 18 residues. Trimming shortened V by 3 bases and J by 3 bases, and 18 bases separated the two germline ends. The CDR3 region is CASSEVLGSNSGANVLTF. CDR3 nucleotides: TGTGCCAGCAGTGAGGTCCTAGGCTCGAATAGTGGGGCCAACGTCCTGACTTTC.

V and J are TRBV11-1 and TRBJ2-1, with D uncertain. The CDR3 length is 13 residues. Looked up from germline, CDR1 is SGHAT and CDR2 is FQDESV (reference sequence). The V gene lost 3 bases and the J gene lost 8 bases, with 11 bases spanning the gap. CDR3 DNA: TGTGCCAGCAGCTTGAATCCCATTGATGAGCAGTTCTTC. Its translation: CASSLNPIDEQFF. Looking up the rest from reference TRBV11-1 and TRBJ2-1 gives the full variable domain: EAEVAQSPRYKITEKSQAVAFWCDPISGHATLYWYRQILGQGPELLVQFQDESVVDDSQLPKDRFSAERLKGVDSTLKIQPAELGDSAMYLCASSLNPIDEQFFGPGTRLTVL.

Only a few counts were recorded for this clonotype. The rearrangement uses TRBV5-6 and TRBJ1-5, with D perhaps matching TRBD1 (5 bases). This CDR3 spans 15 amino acids. The germline CDR1 and CDR2 sequences are SGHDT and YYEEEE. Between the trimmed V and J ends, which lost 4 bases and 5 bases, there was a span of 16 bases. The chain's CDR3 is CASSQGGGRHQPQHF. The CDR3 DNA sequence: TGTGCCAGCAGCCAGGGAGGAGGACGCCATCAGCCCCAGCATTTT.

This clonotype was seen a handful of times. V and J are TRBV9 and TRBJ2-3; 8 bases match TRBD2. This CDR3 has 16 amino acids. Germline CDR1 and CDR2: SGDLS and YYNGEE. Trimming took 5 bases from V and 6 from J; bases not matched to a gene: 14. DNA for the CDR3: TGTGCCAGCAGTCCACTCCCGGGAGGGCCCTTGGATACGCAGTATTTT. As protein: CASSPLPGGPLDTQYF.

The rearrangement joins TRBV18 to TRBJ2-3, with D unclear. The CDR3 is 16 amino acids. Germline V gene lookup returns CDR1 KGHSH and CDR2 LQKENI. The V end lost 3 bases, the J end lost 2 bases, and 15 bases lay between the germline ends. The CDR3 is CASSPFATSYTDTQYF. DNA of the CDR3: TGTGCCAGCTCACCTTTTGCGACCTCTTACACAGATACGCAGTATTTT.

The table lists this clonotype with a few counts. The chain uses TRBV20-1 and TRBJ2-6; 10 bases match TRBD1. Germline assignment: CDR1 DFQATT and CDR2 SNEGSKA (reference sequence). This CDR3 spans 16 amino acids. V gave up 5 bases and J gave up 0 bases; unmatched junction bases: 4. This CDR3 reads CSASDRGSSGANVLTF. Here the CDR3 DNA reads TGCAGTGCTTCGGACAGGGGGAGCTCTGGGGCCAACGTCCTGACTTTC.

This clonotype appeared many times. J is TRBJ2-7 and V is TRBV4-1, with 12 bases fitting TRBD2. Germline V gene lookup returns CDR1 MGHRA and CDR2 YSYEKL. The CDR3 length is 17 residues. Losses at the gene ends were 1 base for V and 2 bases for J; bases not matched to a gene: 6. CDR3 nucleotide sequence: TGCGCCAGCAGCCAAGCCTCTACTAGCGGGGGGCCCTACGAGCAGTACTTC. Translating gives CASSQASTSGGPYEQYF.

V gene TRBV4-2 combines with J gene TRBJ2-3, with TRBD2 matching 9 bases. Per germline, CDR1 LGHNA and CDR2 YNFKEQ. Unmatched junction bases numbered 7, after V lost 3 bases and J lost 6 bases. This CDR3 has 15 residues. Here the CDR3 reads CASSQKRGVGDTQYF. The CDR3 nucleotides are TGTGCCAGCAGCCAGAAGCGGGGGGTCGGTGATACGCAGTATTTT.

The table lists this clonotype with a few counts. CDR3: CASSRHQETQYF. Written as DNA, the CDR3 is TGTGCCAGCAGTCGTCACCAAGAGACCCAGTACTTC. This chain uses TRBV28 with TRBJ2-5; D is undetermined. V was trimmed by 5 bases and J by 0 bases, leaving 4 bases between them. The germline V gene has CDR1 MDHEN and CDR2 SYDVKM. There are 12 residues in the CDR3.

This clonotype has just a few counts. The chain joins TRBV7-2 to TRBJ2-7, with D perhaps assigned TRBD1 or TRBD2 (6 bases each). This CDR3 region has 16 residues. The V gene's germline CDR1 is SGHTA and CDR2 FQGNSA. V was pared by 5 bases and J by 4 bases, with 21 bases between. CDR3 loop: CASSPRDFPQGYEQYF. DNA of the CDR3: TGTGCCAGCAGCCCTCGGGACTTTCCCCAGGGGTACGAGCAGTACTTC.

In this sample, this clonotype turned up many times. V gene TRBV10-3 combines with J gene TRBJ2-3, with TRBD2 matching 16 bases. CDR3 length: 18 amino acids. Germline V gene data show CDR1 as ENHRY and CDR2 as SYGVKD. Trimming cost V 6 bases and J 6 bases; bases outside gene matches: 12. The CDR3 sequence: CAIRASGTSGGDHDTQYF. The CDR3 nucleotides are TGTGCCATCAGGGCATCCGGGACTAGCGGGGGGGACCACGATACGCAGTATTTT.